This T cell receptor (beta chain) originates from a study of cytomegalovirus exposure and HLA in healthy donors (dated by TCRdb to 2016 to 2017). Describing the broader study: An earlier analysis of some 550 of the donors reported more than 250 Gb of sequence data and about 100 million unique TCR beta sequences from 150 million to 200 million T cells. An early release that covered about 600 HLA-typed donors contained about 300 gigabases of sequencing data and approximately 85 million unique TCR sequences. Among the roughly 410 genotyped donors, roughly 80% belonged to the genetic ancestry cluster associated with self-reported Caucasian donors. The aim of the study was to test whether cataloging public T cell receptors could identify signatures of past pathogen exposure. The study profiled the T cell repertoires of 666 subjects by immunosequencing and related them to cytomegalovirus serostatus. In addition to the first cohort of approximately 650 subjects, a separate validation cohort of under 150 different subjects was used. To predict cytomegalovirus infection status, the study brought together high-throughput TCR immunosequencing, statistical association of individual TCRs with disease status, and machine learning. To study patterns of TCR occurrence, a later analysis re-analyzed previously published TCR beta repertoires from 550 to 800 donors and added high-resolution HLA genotyping. The later analysis used no new phenotypic data to find candidate immune exposures, relying instead on TCR beta sequences and their occurrence across donors. An earlier analysis of 587 of the donors used high-throughput TCR beta sequencing to judge whether each TCR beta V gene segment behaved as functional or pseudogenic. Alongside the repertoire data, information on donor age, sex, ethnicity and CMV serostatus was compiled. A later genetic analysis took genome-wide SNP genotypes for about three fifths of the roughly 670 donors and used that subset as a discovery cohort. All discovery cohort repertoires had been generated using a single sequencing platform. HLA typing covered class I and class II loci at four-digit resolution. Typing coverage varied by locus: roughly 620-640 donors for A, B, C, DRB1 and DQB1; around 560 for DQA1; about 590 for DPA1; roughly 470 for DPB1. Roughly 5 DR-DQ haplotypes were treated as single units for association and clustering because of strong linkage in the cohort. On average, 235,054 unique TCR beta nucleotide sequences were sequenced per donor among several hundred genotyped donors of the cohort, with roughly 18% of those sequences being non-productive.

The cohort was made up of about 670 healthy bone marrow donors. All cohort members were sampled while nominally healthy, although unrecorded immune exposures were likely present. The donor was CMV seropositive and was included in the group of 250 to 300 seropositive cohort members. Every donor gave a peripheral blood sample, and the peripheral blood mononuclear cells from that sample were used for TCR beta sequencing. The Qiagen DNeasy Blood Extraction Kit was used to extract genomic DNA from the blood cell samples. Cut back by 3 bases and 0 bases, the V and J ends lie 6 bases apart. The germline V gene encodes CDR1 MDHEN and CDR2 SYDVKM. Its CDR3 holds 14 amino acids, cysteine through phenylalanine. The kept DNA is CDR3 alone, 42 bases in frame from the first base. Library preparation employed the immunoSEQ multiplex PCR assay. For the multiplex PCR, a mixture combining 60 forward primers for TCR Vbeta segments and 13 reverse primers for TCR Jbeta segments was used. Amplification of the CDR3 region of rearranged TCR beta genes was performed with a multiplex PCR assay on genomic DNA. The Illumina HiSeq System was used to sequence the amplified TCR beta libraries as 87-base-pair reads. From the authors' description of their analysis: Across the 600 to 700 repertoires, a later analysis counted some 80 million unique TCR beta chains, roughly 11 million of which were shared by at least two donors. To remove PCR and sequencing errors, raw reads were error-corrected and collapsed into unique sequences using a nearest-neighbor algorithm that merged closely related sequences. Alignment of CDR3 sequences to IMGT reference sequences was used to assign V, D and J gene segments. For a sequence to be retained, at least a six-nucleotide match to both a V gene segment and a J gene segment was required. Rearrangements were called productive when the CDR3 lacked stop codons and stayed in frame with V and J; all others were non-productive. CDR3 was defined according to IMGT convention as the region running from the second conserved V-encoded cysteine to the conserved J-encoded phenylalanine. In an earlier analysis of approximately 590 of the donors, sequences lacking an unambiguous match to a single V gene segment were excluded. In an earlier analysis of around 600 of the donors, V segments were called functional above 56.7% productive rearrangements and were called segregating when the between-donor standard deviation exceeded 5%. A statistical classification framework was built for diagnosing cytomegalovirus status from the catalog of TCR beta chain sequences. A later analysis assigned V and J genes by comparing TCR nucleotide sequences with IMGT/GENE-DB human TR gene sequences. The TCRdist pipeline was used in a later analysis to assign CDR3 sequences and most-parsimonious VDJ recombination scenarios. In a later analysis, every TCR beta chain was defined by the combination of its CDR3 amino acid sequence and its V-gene family, and reads without a unique V-gene family were dropped. To address suspected cross-contamination and a sequencing artifact, a later analysis removed some 620 highly shared, low-generation-probability nucleotide sequences. For each public chain, a later analysis derived a clonal expansion index from normalized ranks of inferred template counts within each repertoire. In a later analysis, generation probabilities were computed with a VDJ recombination model fitted to out-of-frame rearrangements, and the resulting probabilities were checked against IGoR. In a later analysis, TCR-TCR, TCR-HLA and TCR-CMV co-occurrence was scored with hypergeometric tests, and a repertoire-size bias correction was applied to TCR pairs. To estimate false discovery rates, a later analysis permuted the HLA or CMV assignments 20 times. In a later analysis, co-occurring TCRs were grouped using DBSCAN, and TCRdist sequence similarity was added for clustering within HLA-allele-positive subsets. Repertoires with fewer than 30,000 or more than 120,000 public chains were left out of co-occurrence clustering, as were several repertoires with anomalous nucleotide sharing. In TCRdb, the immuneACCESS table is reduced to in-frame sequences with V and J assigned. These tables do not hold every clone; where another copy was compared, an unresolved V gene accounts for under half, and the others remain unexplained. The D gene and trimming were derived from the DNA, and the V and J assignments and clone size from that table. For this sample the table gives 150,000 to 200,000 clones, of which about four fifths were detected only once. Together, the top ten hold about 1.6% of the sample.

A note on this clone: What this receptor recognizes is not known. Qualities for individual bases were not recorded, and no much larger clone is one base off.

What the work shows at the level of the full study, not this receptor alone: A later genetic analysis associated a missense DCLRE1C variant with V-gene and J-gene trimming of TCR beta chains, and an independent cohort replicated the association. Linkage disequilibrium might explain the correlated functional status among segregating V segments, but an unknown experimental factor could not be excluded. About 17 rarely observed V segments, including chromosome 9 orphons, were excluded from the earlier analysis of several hundred of the donors because counts were too low. In a later analysis, HLA-associated TCR beta chains were found to be more clonally expanded and to have lower generation probabilities than equally common non-associated chains. In a later genetic analysis, fewer N-insertions in productive TCRs were reported among donors in an Asian-associated ancestry cluster than the roughly 670-donor mean. When HLA alleles, especially DR and DQ, strongly co-occurred, TCR associations were difficult to assign to individual alleles. It was suggested by the authors that the approach could potentially be generalized to other disease states and immunological phenotypes. Presence/absence analyses assumed roughly uniform sequencing depth across donors, an assumption that may not hold. A few of the identified cytomegalovirus-associated TCR beta chains were confirmed in vitro to be specific for cytomegalovirus antigens. According to a later analysis, TCR association rates differed among HLA loci, with DRB1 alleles showing the most associated TCRs and HLA-C alleles showing the fewest. Immune exposure information for the cohort was limited to CMV serostatus. A group of highly shared sequence variants was considered likely to be a technical artifact of the sequencing pipeline. Across donors, most TCR sequences were observed very rarely, whereas some public TCRs were present in many individuals. In a later analysis, most CMV-associated TCR beta chains were found to appear HLA-restricted, with HLA associations seemingly driven largely by CMV exposure. A total of 150 to 200 TCR beta chains were listed by the study as associated with cytomegalovirus. Because some donors lacked HLA typing at each locus, the association tests relied only on the typed subset. Broadly in line with IMGT annotations, most TCR beta V segments showed up in productive rearrangements about 87% or about 30% of the time in an earlier analysis of some 590 of the donors. A later analysis reported that several top co-occurrence clusters appeared linked to parvovirus B19, influenza, CMV and Epstein-Barr virus. A further reported finding was that TCR beta sequences accurately predicted the HLA-A and HLA-B alleles for most subjects in the first cohort. The cohort was sequenced for TCR beta chains only, and without alpha or paired-chain data the features that could be detected were limited. In both the original and validation cohorts, the classifier was reported to diagnose cytomegalovirus status with high specificity and sensitivity. A later analysis associated around 16,000 TCR beta sequences with specific HLA alleles at a false discovery rate of 0.05. Some IMGT-functional V segments, including TRBV6-2 and TRBV6-3, could not be told apart with the 87-base-pair reads, so those segments were excluded.

The chain couples TRBV28 to TRBJ1-5; the D gene cannot be resolved reliably. The sequenced material came from PBMCs. This receptor was identified in a girl under 18 in good health and CMV-seropositive. The nucleotide sequence reads TGTGCCAGCAGTTTGAGTGCTAGCAATCAGCCCCAGCATTTT. Its amino acids are CASSLSASNQPQHF.